This T cell receptor beta chain was identified in a study of sequential checkpoint blockade in melanoma (dated by TCRdb to 2018 to 2020). A note on the overall study: Patients were randomized 1:1 to first-line nivolumab followed by ipilimumab (arm A) or ipilimumab followed by nivolumab (arm B). Maintenance nivolumab came after each of the two trial sequences.

The immunoSEQ Assay was used to immunosequence TCRbeta CDR3 regions from genomic DNA. Prior to high-throughput sequencing, genomic DNA was amplified by bias-controlled multiplex PCR. For the original study's pipeline: To quantify the absolute abundance of each unique TCRbeta CDR3 region, the sequences were collapsed and filtered. Clonality, defined as 1 minus Pielou's evenness, was calculated using only productive rearrangements. A previously published method was used to identify clones with significantly greater frequencies in on-treatment samples than in baseline samples. TCRdb carries this immuneACCESS record with in-frame sequences only. Its versions omit some clonotypes, under half of them owing to an unresolved V gene in the studies checked, with the rest unexplained. That table gives V, J and clone size, and the DNA gave D and trimming. Across this sample there are about 22,000 clones, with 80% to 85% seen only once. The ten biggest clones cover around 30% of the sample.

Read against the paper, the sample's treatment or condition label means: randomized to nivolumab then ipilimumab (arm A) or the reverse (arm B). No trial patient had received prior DNA-damaging chemotherapy. A FACS Aria II flow cytometer was used to sort live CD3+CD8+ cells that were negative for CD19 and CD56 from thawed PBMCs. Samples came from patients with melanoma in CheckMate 064, a randomized, open-label phase II trial of sequential checkpoint blockade. Leukapheresis was used to collect peripheral blood mononuclear cells, which were then purified with Ficoll-Paque and frozen in human serum with roughly 10% DMSO. Purity of sorted blood CD3+CD8+ cells was verified at >98% immediately after sorting, followed by DNA extraction. A remark on this clone: Its antigen is currently not known. The input lacks base qualities; no much larger clone sits a single base away.

The research as a whole found: The model for predicting response that combines TCR metrics with mutation burden needs to be validated in larger, independent patient cohorts.

The CDR3 contains 16 residues, cysteine and phenylalanine counted. Of the read, only the CDR3 DNA is kept; its 48 bases are in frame from base 1. V is shortened by 5 bases, J by 2 bases, and the region joining them spans 17 bases. CDR1 and CDR2, looked up from the germline V gene, are LGHNA and YNFKEQ. The input for sequencing was CD8+ T cells sorted from blood (inferred from file names), taken from a patient given nivolumab and ipilimumab in sequence. The V and J segments used are TRBV4-2 and TRBJ2-3, with a tentative D gene TRBD2 over 6 matching bases. The origin of this receptor is a human donor with melanoma. The CDR3 reads as follows: CASSASGDSPTDTQYF. The DNA reads as follows: TGTGCCAGCAGCGCGTCTGGGGACTCACCCACAGATACGCAGTATTTT.